This record looks at one TCR beta chain sequence and its context. Its antigen is as yet unknown. Sequencing was performed with immunoSEQ multiplex PCR; in TCRdb, only in-frame clones are kept and a portion is missing. The data contain roughly 170,000 clones, 90% to 95% of them singletons. Second doses that came at about 4 or about 12 weeks were put together. The CDR3 spans 15 residues. The V gene's germline CDR1 is SGHRS and CDR2 YFSETQ. Trimming took off 0 bases at V and 10 bases at J, with 14 bases between the two ends. These data originate in a study of T cell responses to AZD1222 COVID-19 vaccine. Study-wide results and caveats: With two AZD1222 doses given, Spike-specific TCR breadth and depth both rose. Only a handful of AZD1222 recipients, several in all, had baseline seropositivity. Clonal diversity may have been underestimated, and the donors were mostly white British, with more females than males.

The sample here was peripheral blood, taken 28 days after the second AZD1222 dose. The chain has TRBV5-1 and TRBJ1-6, with D perhaps TRBD1 (5 bases). The source is an adult who received the AZD1222 COVID-19 vaccine. CDR3 amino acids: CASSLAGPRDSPLHF. The DNA of the CDR3 is TGCGCCAGCAGCTTGGCCGGCCCACGGGACTCACCCCTCCACTTT.